One sample yielded the 8 T cell receptor beta chains listed below, sequenced in a study of molecular identifiers for immune sequencing clone quantification. TCRdb re-called the PCR reads with MiXCR, one entry per CDR3 protein. The sample has about half a million distinct CDR3 sequences; about 25% are singletons. Sequencing was carried out using naive CD8+ T cells from blood, with Jurkat cell RNA spiked in. Subset described: FACS-sorted CD8+CD4-CCR7+CD45RA+ naive T cells. All receptors derive from a human donor in good health. Some libraries in this study had Jurkat cell RNA spiked in.

The chain combines TRBV30 with TRBJ1-6, with TRBD1 matching 9 bases. The junction had 9 bases not matched to a gene; V was cut back by 5 bases and J by 7 bases. This CDR3 has 15 amino acids. Germline V gene sequence: CDR1 GTSNPN, CDR2 SVGIG (reference sequence). DNA of the CDR3: TGTGCCTGGGACCTTGGGACAGGGTTAAATTCACCCCTCCACTTT. This encodes CAWDLGTGLNSPLHF. Variable domain in full (rest from reference TRBV30 and TRBJ1-6): SQTIHQWPATLVQPVGSPLSLECTVEGTSNPNLYWYRQAAGRGLQLLFYSVGIGQISSEVPQNLSASRPQDRQFILSSKKLLLSDSGFYLCAWDLGTGLNSPLHFGNGTRLTVT.

This clonotype was picked up a small number of times. This chain uses TRBV6-5 with TRBJ1-6; maybe TRBD1 (5 bases). The V and J ends lost 0 bases and 9 bases respectively, with 9 bases between them. Per the germline V gene, CDR1 is MNHEY and CDR2 is SVGAGI. CDR3 length equals 14 residues. This CDR3 is CASSYSGGFSPLHF. For the CDR3, the DNA is TGTGCCAGCAGTTACTCCGGGGGGTTTTCACCCCTCCACTTT.

The V gene is TRBV29-1, the J gene TRBJ2-7; D is unclear. CDR1 is SQVTM and CDR2 is ANQGSEA in the germline V gene. V lost 0 bases and J lost 6, with 3 bases in between. The CDR3 runs to 10 residues. The CDR3 region is CSVEEGEQYF. DNA of the CDR3: TGCAGCGTTGAAGAAGGCGAGCAGTACTTC.

This clonotype has a handful of counts. The V gene is TRBV29-1, the J gene TRBJ2-7, with a possible D match to TRBD2 (6 bases). Germline V gene data show CDR1 as SQVTM and CDR2 as ANQGSEA. Trimming removed 6 bases from V and 2 bases from J, with 11 bases in between. The CDR3 sequence is 12 residues long. CDR3 amino acids: CSVRDGTYEQYF. The CDR3 DNA follows: TGCAGCGTGCGGGACGGCACCTACGAGCAGTACTTC.

The chain has TRBV11-2 and TRBJ1-4; TRBD1 matches at 7 bases. Trimming cost V 5 bases and J 3 bases; bases outside gene matches: 12. The CDR3 consists of 17 residues. CDR1 and CDR2 (germline): SGHAT, FQNNGV. The CDR3 coding sequence is TGTGCCAGCAGCCCGCGGACAGGCCCAGCCCCTAATGAAAAACTGTTTTTT. Its protein product is CASSPRTGPAPNEKLFF. The full variable domain, with the rest looked up from reference TRBV11-2 and TRBJ1-4, is EAGVAQSPRYKIIEKRQSVAFWCNPISGHATLYWYQQILGQGPKLLIQFQNNGVVDDSQLPKDRFSAERLKGVDSTLKIQPAKLEDSAVYLCASSPRTGPAPNEKLFFGSGTQLSVL.

In its sample, this clonotype was seen a few times. The chain uses TRBV2 and TRBJ1-3, with unresolved D. V was pared by 2 bases and J by 4 bases, with 15 bases between. Germline CDR1 reads SNHLY; CDR2 reads FYNNEI. The CDR3 has 16 residues. Written as DNA, the CDR3 is TGTGCCAGCAGTGAAATTACCCTACCCAAGGGAAACACCATATATTTT. Translated, it gives CASSEITLPKGNTIYF.

This clonotype was found many times. The V call is TRBV5-1, the J call TRBJ2-7; 13 bases agree with TRBD2. This CDR3 contains 16 residues. From germline, CDR1 is SGHRS and CDR2 YFSETQ. V lost 3 bases, J lost 4 bases, and 7 bases stayed unmatched. The CDR3 here is CASSWLGLAGEYEQYF. The DNA of the CDR3 is TGCGCCAGCAGCTGGCTAGGACTAGCGGGGGAATACGAGCAGTACTTC. Using reference TRBV5-1 and TRBJ2-7 for the parts outside the CDR3, the full variable domain is KAGVTQTPRYLIKTRGQQVTLSCSPISGHRSVSWYQQTPGQGLQFLFEYFSETQRNKGNFPGRFSGRQFSNSRSEMNVSTLELGDSALYLCASSWLGLAGEYEQYFGPGTRLTVT.

The CDR3 region is CAWSVLRGFSYNEQFF. The CDR3 region has the DNA TGTGCCTGGAGTGTACTACGGGGGTTCTCCTACAATGAGCAGTTCTTC. The V call is TRBV30, the J call TRBJ2-1, with a tentative D call TRBD2 (6 bases). Trimming shortened V by 0 bases and J by 0 bases, and 12 bases separated the two germline ends. The CDR3 covers 16 residues. Per germline, CDR1 GTSNPN and CDR2 SVGIG (reference sequence).